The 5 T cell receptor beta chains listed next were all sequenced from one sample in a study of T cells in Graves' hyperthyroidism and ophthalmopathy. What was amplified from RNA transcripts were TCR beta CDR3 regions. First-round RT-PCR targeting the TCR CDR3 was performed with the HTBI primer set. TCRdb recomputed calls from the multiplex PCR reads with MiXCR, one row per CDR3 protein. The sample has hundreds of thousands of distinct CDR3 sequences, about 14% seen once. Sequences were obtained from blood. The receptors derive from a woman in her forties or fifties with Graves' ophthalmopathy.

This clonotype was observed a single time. The chain's CDR3 is CASSPVLSFYNEQFF. The DNA of the CDR3 is TGTGCCAGTAGTCCAGTACTAAGCTTCTACAATGAGCAGTTCTTC. The chain uses TRBV19 and TRBJ2-1, with D uncertain. Between the trimmed V and J ends, which lost 5 bases and 3 bases, there was a span of 14 bases. Germline CDR1 LNHDA, CDR2 SQIVND (reference sequence). CDR3 length equals 15 residues.

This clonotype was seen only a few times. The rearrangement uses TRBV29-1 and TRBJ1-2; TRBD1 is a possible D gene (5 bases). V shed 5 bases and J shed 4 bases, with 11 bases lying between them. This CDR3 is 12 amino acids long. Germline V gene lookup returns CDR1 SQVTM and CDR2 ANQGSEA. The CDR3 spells CSVLVGTYGYTF. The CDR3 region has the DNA TGCAGCGTTTTAGTCGGGACCTATGGCTACACCTTC. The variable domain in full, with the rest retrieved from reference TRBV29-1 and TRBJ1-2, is SAVISQKPSRDICQRGTSLTIQCQVDSQVTMMFWYRQQPGQSLTLIATANQGSEATYESGFVIDKFPISRPNLTFSTLTVSNMSPEDSSIYLCSVLVGTYGYTFGSGTRLTVV.

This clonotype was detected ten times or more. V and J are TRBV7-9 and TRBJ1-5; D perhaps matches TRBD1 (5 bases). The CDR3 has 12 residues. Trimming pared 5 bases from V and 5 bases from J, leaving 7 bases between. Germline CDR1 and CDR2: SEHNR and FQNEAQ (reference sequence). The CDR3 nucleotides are TGTGCCAGCAGCCCGACAGATCAGCCCCAGCATTTT. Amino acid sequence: CASSPTDQPQHF.

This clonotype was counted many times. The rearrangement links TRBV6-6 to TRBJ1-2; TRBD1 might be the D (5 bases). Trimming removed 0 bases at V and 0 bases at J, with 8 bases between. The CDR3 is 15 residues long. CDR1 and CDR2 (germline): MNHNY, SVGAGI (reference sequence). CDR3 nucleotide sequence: TGTGCCAGCAGTTACTCGGGGGGTTCTAACTATGGCTACACCTTC. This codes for CASSYSGGSNYGYTF.

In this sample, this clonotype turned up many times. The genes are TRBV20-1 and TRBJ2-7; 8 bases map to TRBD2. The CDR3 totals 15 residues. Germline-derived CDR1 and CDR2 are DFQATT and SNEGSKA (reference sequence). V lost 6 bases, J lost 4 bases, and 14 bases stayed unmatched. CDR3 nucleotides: TGCAGTGCCTGGAAGGGTAGCGGGATTAGTTACGAGCAGTACTTC. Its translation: CSAWKGSGISYEQYF.